A selection of T cell receptor beta chains follows, all from one sample in a study of T cells in tuberculosis. Clones were read by immunoSEQ multiplex PCR, and TCRdb kept only the in-frame ones, dropping some. The profile shows roughly 30,000 clones, about nine tenths of them singletons. Sequenced sample: PBMCs. These receptors were collected from a donor between 10 and 35 years old with latent tuberculosis or without tuberculosis infection. Each CDR3 is given with its conserved first and last residue. D genes are given only for firm matches. Rows may omit the clone size; those that give it use once, few, many or a size class.

V	D	size	J	CDR3	DNA
TRBV6-1	NA	NA	TRBJ1-5	CASSELGEEYQPQHF	TGTGCCAGCAGTGAACTAGGAGAGGAGTATCAGCCCCAGCATTTT
TRBV5-1	NA	NA	TRBJ2-5	CASSLRPQGGQETQYF	TGCGCCAGCAGCTTGAGGCCTCAGGGAGGCCAAGAGACCCAGTACTTC
TRBV4-3	TRBD2	NA	TRBJ2-1	CASSQFTGGNNEQFF	TGCGCCAGCAGCCAGTTTACGGGGGGGAACAATGAGCAGTTCTTC
TRBV11-2	NA	NA	TRBJ1-5	CASSLDRDQPQHF	TGTGCCAGCAGCTTAGATCGGGATCAGCCCCAGCATTTT
TRBV7-2	NA	few	TRBJ2-7	CASSLAQHYEQYF	TGTGCCAGCAGCTTAGCCCAACACTACGAGCAGTACTTC
TRBV9	NA	NA	TRBJ2-1	CASSSRTASSYNEQFF	TGTGCCAGCAGCTCCAGGACAGCCAGCTCCTACAATGAGCAGTTCTTC
TRBV27	NA	few	TRBJ1-6	CASREVGGGSPLHF	TGTGCCAGCAGGGAGGTGGGGGGTGGTTCACCCCTCCACTTT
TRBV12-5	TRBD1	NA	TRBJ1-2	CASGLGGQGASYGYTF	TGTGCTAGTGGTTTGGGGGGACAGGGGGCCAGCTATGGCTACACCTTC
TRBV4-2	TRBD1	NA	TRBJ2-6	CASSQDQQGAGANVLTF	TGTGCCAGCAGCCAAGATCAACAGGGGGCTGGGGCCAACGTCCTGACTTTC
TRBV2	NA	NA	TRBJ1-2	CASSRDTSNYGYTF	TGTGCCAGCAGCCGGGACACCTCTAACTATGGCTACACCTTC
TRBV7-3	TRBD1	NA	TRBJ1-1	CASSPSGGMNTEAFF	TGTGCCAGCAGCCCTTCAGGGGGGATGAACACTGAAGCTTTCTTT
TRBV19	NA	NA	TRBJ2-3	CATFMGPLSIDTQYF	TGTGCCACCTTTATGGGGCCGTTAAGTATTGATACGCAGTATTTT
TRBV4-2	TRBD2	NA	TRBJ2-7	CASSRSGLAGNYEQYF	TGTGCCAGCAGCCGCTCAGGACTAGCGGGAAACTACGAGCAGTACTTC
TRBV6-4	NA	NA	TRBJ2-3	CASSASESDTQYF	TGTGCCAGCAGTGCCTCGGAGTCCGATACGCAGTATTTT
TRBV7-3	NA	NA	TRBJ2-7	CASSLSQAEEQYF	TGTGCCAGCAGCTTAAGCCAGGCAGAAGAGCAGTACTTC
TRBV7-8	TRBD1	few	TRBJ2-2	CASSLFQTGGNTGELFF	TGTGCCAGCAGCTTATTCCAGACAGGGGGGAACACCGGGGAGCTGTTTTTT
TRBV9	TRBD2	NA	TRBJ2-3	CASSDPSGLAVEDTQYF	TGTGCCAGCAGCGATCCGTCGGGACTAGCGGTCGAAGATACGCAGTATTTT